This T cell receptor beta chain was captured in a study of cytomegalovirus exposure and HLA in healthy donors. Trimming pared 8 bases from V and 2 bases from J, leaving 9 bases between. Germline-derived CDR1 and CDR2 are SQVTM and ANQGSEA. The CDR3 is 11 residues long. It was with 60 Vbeta and 13 Jbeta primers that the PCR ran. Measured with immunoSEQ multiplex PCR; TCRdb has only the in-frame clones, and not every one. This sample has about 85,000 clones, with more than 60% found just once. The sample consisted of PBMCs. V and J are TRBV29-1 and TRBJ1-1, with no clear D. The origin of this receptor is a boy younger than 18 in good health and CMV-seronegative. CDR3 sequence: CSPDSNTEAFF. CDR3 DNA: TGCAGCCCAGATTCTAACACTGAAGCTTTCTTT.